This paragraph reports one T cell receptor beta chain. This sample stems from a study of control samples from healthy donors and cancer patients. The germline V gene encodes CDR1 SGHVS and CDR2 FNYEAQ. V lost 1 base, J lost 5 bases, and 14 bases lay in between. CDR3 length equals 16 residues. Sequenced by immunoSEQ multiplex PCR; TCRdb stores in-frame clones only, minus some. The table records 85,000 to 90,000 clones, approximately 89% of them present only once. V and J are TRBV7-6 and TRBJ2-2; D is ambiguous. The specimen sequenced was blood. The clonotype comes from a man aged 25-40 years in good health. The DNA of the CDR3 is TGTGCCAGCAGCTTAGTTGACGGTAGACAAACCGGGGAGCTGTTTTTT. Its protein product is CASSLVDGRQTGELFF.